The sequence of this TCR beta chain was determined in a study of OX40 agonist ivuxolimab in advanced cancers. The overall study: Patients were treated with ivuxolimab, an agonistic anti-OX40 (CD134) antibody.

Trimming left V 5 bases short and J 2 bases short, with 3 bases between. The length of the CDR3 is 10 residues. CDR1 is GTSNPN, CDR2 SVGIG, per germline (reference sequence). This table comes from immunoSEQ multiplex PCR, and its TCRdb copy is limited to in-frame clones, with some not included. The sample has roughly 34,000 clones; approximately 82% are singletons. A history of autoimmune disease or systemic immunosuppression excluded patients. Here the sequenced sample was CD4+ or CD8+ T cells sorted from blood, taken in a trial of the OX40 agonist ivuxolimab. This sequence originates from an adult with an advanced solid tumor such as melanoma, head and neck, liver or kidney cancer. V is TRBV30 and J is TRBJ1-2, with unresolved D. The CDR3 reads CAWRNYGYTF. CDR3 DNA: TGTGCCTGGCGGAACTATGGCTACACCTTC.